The sequence of this T cell receptor (beta chain) was determined in a study of radiotherapy plus CTLA-4 blockade in lung cancer. Study summary: Of all patients, about 17% responded objectively and about 34% showed disease control.

A note on this clone: Its antigen is undetermined.

Study results and caveats: Early shifts in blood T cell clones, with interferon-beta, reportedly predicted response best. After treatment with radiotherapy plus ipilimumab, TCR clones that came from the tumor expanded in blood.

Measured with immunoSEQ multiplex PCR; TCRdb has only the in-frame clones, and not every one. This table holds 45,000 or so clones, more than 70% found once. The CDR3 has 16 residues. The germline V gene encodes CDR1 KGHSH and CDR2 LQKENI. Trimming took 3 bases from V and 5 from J, leaving 17 bases between them. Patients had chemo-refractory metastatic non-small-cell lung cancer and received focal radiation plus CTLA-4 blockade that used ipilimumab. This receptor was identified in a human donor with non-small cell lung cancer who had stable disease on radiotherapy plus ipilimumab. The rearrangement links TRBV18 to TRBJ1-5; tentative D call: TRBD1 (5 bases). The sample consisted of peripheral blood, taken from a patient treated with radiotherapy plus ipilimumab. The CDR3 DNA sequence: TGTGCCAGCTCACCCCAATCTCAGGGATCCGATCAGCCCCAGCATTTT. This encodes CASSPQSQGSDQPQHF.